A selection of T cell receptor beta chains follows, all from one sample in a study of identical twins. TCRdb processed the 5' RACE reads anew with MiXCR; each CDR3 protein has one entry. The table records a few hundred thousand distinct CDR3 sequences, approximately 17% of them present only once. Sequencing input: naive T cells sorted from blood. These receptors originate from a man in his fifties in good health. Each CDR3 is given with its conserved first and last residue. D genes are given only for firm matches. Clone size is not always given. Where it is, it says once, few, many or a class for expanded clones.

size | J | V | D | CDR3 | DNA
few | TRBJ2-1 | TRBV7-2 | . | CASSFTGTRGYNEQFF | TGTGCCAGCAGCTTTACCGGGACCCGAGGATACAATGAGCAGTTCTTC
. | TRBJ2-7 | TRBV5-6 | . | CASSFRQVSYEQYF | TGTGCCAGCAGCTTCCGACAGGTCTCCTACGAGCAGTACTTC
many | TRBJ2-3 | TRBV15 | . | CATSRDLSSISTDTQYF | TGTGCCACCAGCAGAGATCTGTCCTCTATTAGCACAGATACGCAGTATTTT
. | TRBJ2-3 | TRBV6-2/TRBV6-3 | TRBD1 | CATRTGGTDTQYF | TGTGCCACCAGGACAGGGGGCACAGATACGCAGTATTTT
many | TRBJ1-5 | TRBV6-1 | . | CASSLKIDSNQPQHF | TGTGCCAGCAGCCTCAAGATTGATAGCAATCAGCCCCAGCATTTT
. | TRBJ2-3 | TRBV4-3 | . | CASSQGILVGSTDTQYF | TGCGCCAGCAGCCAAGGAATTCTAGTGGGGAGCACAGATACGCAGTATTTT
few | TRBJ2-4 | TRBV7-2 | TRBD2 | CASSLIGGRTAYF | TGTGCCAGCAGCTTAATCGGCGGGAGGACGGCGTACTTC
few | TRBJ2-6 | TRBV27 | . | CASKYQVSSGANVLTF | TGTGCCAGCAAATACCAGGTTAGCTCTGGGGCCAACGTCCTGACTTTC
many | TRBJ1-2 | TRBV20-1 | . | CSARDLMAGYTF | TGCAGTGCTAGAGATCTAATGGCTGGCTACACCTTC
few | TRBJ2-1 | TRBV11-2 | . | CASSLGQSGNEQFF | TGTGCCAGCAGCTTAGGTCAAAGCGGCAATGAGCAGTTCTTC
. | TRBJ2-7 | TRBV20-1 | . | CSVWGGRDYEQYF | TGCAGTGTCTGGGGCGGGCGGGATTACGAGCAGTACTTC
few | TRBJ2-7 | TRBV12-3/TRBV12-4 | . | CASRPGSGLHYEQYF | TGTGCCAGCAGGCCCGGCTCCGGGCTCCACTACGAGCAGTACTTC
. | TRBJ2-2 | TRBV4-3 | . | CASSQDLGANTGELFF | TGCGCCAGCAGCCAAGATCTGGGGGCGAACACCGGGGAGCTGTTTTTT
many | TRBJ2-1 | TRBV5-1 | . | CASRPLRGLSYNEQFF | TGCGCCAGCAGGCCCCTACGGGGGCTGTCCTACAATGAGCAGTTCTTC
many | TRBJ2-1 | TRBV5-1 | TRBD2 | CASSSGGSGTYNEQFF | TGCGCCAGCAGCTCCGGAGGTAGCGGGACTTACAATGAGCAGTTCTTC
few | TRBJ2-1 | TRBV15 | TRBD2 | CATSPFGGAGVTDEQFF | TGTGCCACCAGCCCATTCGGCGGGGCGGGAGTCACCGATGAGCAGTTCTTC
. | TRBJ2-7 | TRBV7-2 | TRBD2 | CASSLHSGGDYEQYF | TGTGCCAGCAGCTTGCATAGCGGGGGGGACTACGAGCAGTACTTC
once | TRBJ1-2 | TRBV19 | . | CASSFSGMSYGYTF | TGTGCCAGTAGTTTCTCAGGGATGAGCTATGGCTACACCTTC
. | TRBJ2-4 | TRBV20-1 | . | CSARVSGPDIQYF | TGCAGTGCTAGAGTATCGGGTCCCGACATTCAGTACTTC
few | TRBJ1-2 | TRBV12-3/TRBV12-4 | TRBD1 | CASSLGTVAYGYTF | TGTGCCAGCAGTTTGGGGACAGTTGCCTATGGCTACACCTTC
. | TRBJ2-1 | TRBV9 | . | CASSAVADNNEQFF | TGTGCCAGCAGCGCCGTGGCCGACAACAATGAGCAGTTCTTC
. | TRBJ2-3 | TRBV10-3 | TRBD2 | CAITQMGGVPTDTQYF | TGTGCCATCACCCAGATGGGAGGGGTACCCACAGATACGCAGTATTTT
. | TRBJ1-1 | TRBV7-2 | . | CASSLVRASTEAFF | TGTGCCAGCAGCTTAGTCAGGGCTTCGACTGAAGCTTTCTTT
many | TRBJ2-3 | TRBV10-1 | TRBD1 | CASSVDRMPLDTQYF | TGCGCCAGCAGTGTGGACAGGATGCCTCTGGATACGCAGTATTTT
. | TRBJ2-4 | TRBV28 | TRBD2 | CASSPPPGGALGKNIQYF | TGTGCCAGCAGCCCCCCCCCGGGAGGAGCCTTAGGCAAAAACATTCAGTACTTC
many | TRBJ2-1 | TRBV12-3/TRBV12-4 | . | CASSLRGSGVYNEQFF | TGTGCCAGCAGTTTGAGGGGATCGGGAGTTTACAATGAGCAGTTCTTC
few | TRBJ2-5 | TRBV20-1 | TRBD2 | CSASSGSGETQYF | TGCAGTGCCTCTAGCGGGAGTGGAGAGACCCAGTACTTC
. | TRBJ2-5 | TRBV11-2 | TRBD1 | CASSLTGMRGRKETQYF | TGTGCCAGCAGCTTAACGGGCATGAGGGGGCGGAAAGAGACCCAGTACTTC
. | TRBJ2-7 | TRBV5-1 | TRBD1 | CASSLATGQGAYEQYF | TGCGCCAGCAGCCTCGCGACGGGACAGGGAGCCTACGAGCAGTACTTC